The 5 T cell receptor beta chains below were found in one sample sequenced in a study of cytomegalovirus exposure and HLA in healthy donors. With 60 Vbeta and 13 Jbeta primers, the PCR was carried out. Sequencing used immunoSEQ multiplex PCR; TCRdb keeps in-frame clones, though not all of them. The sample shows around 220,000 clones, approximately 83% of them seen only once. The sample was PBMCs. These receptor sequences come from a girl aged 5-17 years in good health and CMV-seronegative.

The chain joins TRBV2 to TRBJ2-6; weak D call: TRBD1 (5 bases). This CDR3 has 17 residues. V was shortened by 7 bases and J by 0 bases, with 16 bases between the two germline ends. The germline V gene encodes CDR1 SNHLY and CDR2 FYNNEI. The CDR3 sequence: CASIRGPRSSGANVLTF. DNA of the CDR3: TGTGCCAGCATAAGGGGCCCCCGGAGCTCTGGGGCCAACGTCCTGACTTTC. Full variable domain (missing parts from reference TRBV2 and TRBJ2-6): EPEVTQTPSHQVTQMGQEVILRCVPISNHLYFYWYRQILGQKVEFLVSFYNNEISEKSEIFDDQFSVERPDGSNFTLKIRSTKLEDSAMYFCASIRGPRSSGANVLTFGAGSRLTVL.

The chain combines TRBV7-2 with TRBJ2-1, with 7 bases identical to TRBD1. This CDR3 has 19 residues. Germline V gene lookup returns CDR1 SGHTA and CDR2 FQGNSA. Trimming removed 5 bases from V and 7 bases from J; junction bases left unmatched: 23. The CDR3 here is CASSPRVVDRVRVRNEQFF. CDR3 nucleotide sequence: TGTGCCAGCAGCCCCAGGGTGGTCGACAGGGTAAGGGTGCGGAATGAGCAGTTCTTC.

This clone was recorded a few times. The chain carries TRBV5-5 and TRBJ1-4; 8 bases are a match to TRBD1. With V trimmed by 1 base and J by 10 bases, 6 bases remained unmatched. The CDR3 extends over 14 amino acids. From germline, CDR1 is SGHKS and CDR2 YYEKEE (reference sequence). CDR3 in amino acids: CASSLQGARGKLFF. In nucleotides, the CDR3 is TGTGCCAGCAGCTTGCAGGGGGCTCGGGGAAAACTGTTTTTT.

The chain carries TRBV5-1 and TRBJ1-5; 10 bases are shared with TRBD1. There are 15 residues in the CDR3. The trim removed 3 bases at V and 7 bases at J, leaving 7 bases unmatched. Germline V CDR1 and CDR2: SGHRS, YFSETQ. CDR3 region: CASSSGTGAQQPQHF. The CDR3 DNA follows: TGCGCCAGCAGCTCCGGGACAGGGGCTCAGCAGCCCCAGCATTTT.

The gene calls are TRBV7-3 and TRBJ2-7; TRBD2 might be the D (6 bases). Trimming left V 1 base short and J 6 bases short, with 13 bases between. CDR1 is SGHTA and CDR2 is FQGTGA in the germline V gene. The CDR3 covers 14 residues. The CDR3 sequence: CASSLSPRGSEQYF. In DNA form, the CDR3 reads TGTGCCAGCAGCTTAAGCCCCCGGGGGTCCGAGCAGTACTTC.